This T cell receptor beta chain was sequenced in a study of shared clonotypes between healthy human individuals. Study-level background: Each donor's CD4 naive and CD4 memory cells filled three plates apiece, CD8 naive two, and CD8 memory one.

Study-wide results and limits: Investigators expected sequencing depth to affect clonotype sharing among donors. Larger estimated richness was generally recorded for naive subsets relative to memory subsets.

A note on this clone: What it recognizes is unknown.

Only CD45RO-negative cells positively selected for CCR7 counted as naive CD8 cells, so terminally differentiated effector memory CD45RA+ cells were excluded. Adult Caucasians living in Nashville, Tennessee made up all of the donors. Assay used: immunoSEQ multiplex PCR; TCRdb lists only in-frame clones, some missing. The table has some 1,900,000 clones, around 96% seen once. Sequencing was performed on naive CD8+ T cells sorted from blood. The clonotype comes from a man younger than 35 in good health.

CDR3 coding DNA: TGCGCCAGCAGTGACAGGGGGCTAGTGTGGAACACTGAAGCTTTCTTT. It yields the protein CASSDRGLVWNTEAFF. The chain carries TRBV10-2 and TRBJ1-1; 8 bases are a match to TRBD1. This CDR3 comprises 16 residues. The V and J ends lost 3 bases and 1 base, in that order; junction bases with no gene match: 7. Germline V gene data show CDR1 as WSHSY and CDR2 as SAAADI.